The next 28 T cell receptor beta chains were all read from a single sample in a study of human T cells and chemical hapten exposure. TCRdb called the RACE reads again in MiXCR, with one record for every CDR3 protein. This table holds about 380,000 distinct CDR3 sequences, approximately 5.1% found once. Time point in this sample: patch test 1, 2 weeks after DPC sensitization. Documented treatment: therapeutic diphenylcyclopropenone sensitization with weekly scalp DPC. This specimen was whole blood, taken in connection with sensitization to the hapten diphenylcyclopropenone (DPC). These receptors all come from a woman aged 45-65 years with alopecia areata. Some clones in this sample may be carry-over from other donors' samples.

In its sample, this clonotype was seen many times. The chain is built from TRBV7-9 and TRBJ1-6, with no clear D. The CDR3 contains 14 residues. The V and J ends lost 5 bases and 0 bases respectively, with 5 bases between them. Germline V gene lookup returns CDR1 SEHNR and CDR2 FQNEAQ (reference sequence). CDR3 loop: CASSRGSYNSPLHF. CDR3 bases: TGTGCCAGCAGCCGGGGCTCCTATAATTCACCCCTCCACTTT.

The chain is built from TRBV27 and TRBJ2-4; D perhaps matches TRBD2 (6 bases). CDR3 length: 16 residues. Germline CDR1 reads MNHEY; CDR2 reads SMNVEV (reference sequence). V shed 2 bases and J shed 5 bases, with 16 bases lying between them. The CDR3 coding sequence is TGTGCCAGCAGTTTAGGGATTCGGGGACTCCAAAACATTCAGTACTTC. It is translated as CASSLGIRGLQNIQYF.

This clonotype was detected ten times or more. This chain's CDR3 is CAIAGQRSSYEQYF. The CDR3 coding sequence is TGTGCCATCGCTGGACAGAGAAGCTCCTACGAGCAGTACTTC. The chain employs TRBV10-3 and TRBJ2-7; maybe TRBD1 (6 bases). V was trimmed by 8 bases and J by 0 bases, leaving 14 bases between them. The germline gives CDR1 ENHRY, CDR2 SYGVKD. This CDR3 spans 14 amino acids.

This clonotype was picked up many times. The chain carries TRBV6-5 and TRBJ2-5; D might be TRBD2 (6 bases). Deletions cut 6 bases from V and 4 bases from J, with 6 bases between. Germline lookup yields CDR1 MNHEY and CDR2 SVGAGI. This CDR3 is built from 11 residues. Here the CDR3 DNA reads TGTGCCAGCAGAGCGGGAGAGACCCAGTACTTC. Its translation is CASRAGETQYF.

This chain uses TRBV11-2 with TRBJ2-1; D gene unclear. This CDR3 has 16 residues. V was cut by 1 base and J by 2 bases, with 12 bases left in between. The germline CDR1 and CDR2 sequences are SGHAT and FQNNGV. This CDR3 reads CASSLGPSEAYNEQFF. As DNA, the CDR3 is TGTGCCAGCAGCTTAGGACCCAGCGAGGCCTACAATGAGCAGTTCTTC.

The rearrangement joins TRBV5-5 to TRBJ2-1, with unresolved D. CDR1 SGHKS and CDR2 YYEKEE come from the germline V gene (reference sequence). The CDR3 is made up of 12 amino acids. V was cut by 1 base and J by 10 bases, with 9 bases left in between. The CDR3 nucleotides read TGTGCCAGCAGCTTGCAGCAGGTAGAGCAGTTCTTC. The encoded protein is CASSLQQVEQFF.

This clonotype was seen a few times. The DNA for the CDR3 is TGTGCCACCAGTGAGCGGGACAGCACAGATACGCAGTATTTT. Its translation: CATSERDSTDTQYF. The chain combines TRBV24-1 with TRBJ2-3; D perhaps matches TRBD2 (6 bases). The germline V gene has CDR1 KGHDR and CDR2 SFDVKD. The V and J ends lost 4 bases and 0 bases respectively, with 7 bases between them. The CDR3 totals 14 residues.

This clonotype was recorded many times. The chain's CDR3 is CASSLGAGPNQPQHF. CDR3 coding DNA: TGTGCCAGCAGCTTAGGCGCGGGCCCCAATCAGCCCCAGCATTTT. The chain combines TRBV7-6 with TRBJ1-5; D ambiguous. This CDR3 has 15 residues. The germline gives CDR1 SGHVS, CDR2 FNYEAQ. V lost 1 base and J lost 3, with 10 bases in between.

This clonotype was found many times. The rearrangement uses TRBV6-5 and TRBJ2-3; 10 positions agree with TRBD2. In germline, CDR1 is MNHEY, CDR2 SVGAGI. The ends lost 4 bases at V and 6 bases at J; junction bases unmatched: 7. CDR3 size: 15 residues. CDR3 DNA sequence: TGTGCCAGCAGTTCCCCAGCGGGGGGGCCTGATACGCAGTATTTT. This encodes CASSSPAGGPDTQYF.

This clonotype was detected many times. The CDR3 reads CSAPGQGNQPQHF. CDR3 coding DNA: TGCAGTGCCCCCGGACAGGGCAATCAGCCCCAGCATTTT. This chain joins TRBV20-1 and TRBJ1-5, with 7 bases matching TRBD1. Germline CDR1 DFQATT, CDR2 SNEGSKA (reference sequence). The CDR3 length is 13 residues. V shed 6 bases, J shed 2 bases, and the junction held 4 bases outside the gene matches.

This clonotype came up many times. The chain links TRBV28 to TRBJ2-3; weak D call: TRBD2 (6 bases). The V end was cut by 6 bases, the J end by 6 bases, with 19 bases between. CDR3 length equals 15 residues. Germline CDR1 MDHEN, CDR2 SYDVKM. The CDR3 DNA reads TGTGCCAGCAGGGGAGAGGGAGGCCCCTCGGATACGCAGTATTTT. It is translated as CASRGEGGPSDTQYF.

This clonotype has only a few counts. The genes are TRBV20-1 and TRBJ2-4, with TRBD2 identical over 10 bases. Unmatched junction bases numbered 7, after V lost 3 bases and J lost 8 bases. CDR1 is DFQATT, CDR2 SNEGSKA, per germline (reference sequence). This CDR3 spans 14 amino acids. The CDR3 DNA follows: TGCAGTGCTAGGGCCGGGACTAGCGCGGACATTCAGTACTTC. Translated: CSARAGTSADIQYF.

The rearrangement links TRBV9 to TRBJ2-7, with a weak D call TRBD1 (5 bases). The CDR3 sequence is 12 residues long. The germline CDR1 and CDR2 sequences are SGDLS and YYNGEE. The V end was cut by 4 bases, the J end by 5 bases, with 10 bases between. For the CDR3, the DNA is TGTGCCAGCAGCACAGGCTCGGACGAGCAGTACTTC. Translation gives CASSTGSDEQYF.

The chain is built from TRBV5-1 and TRBJ2-5; D may be TRBD1 or TRBD2 (5 bases each). The CDR3 length is 14 residues. Germline V gene lookup returns CDR1 SGHRS and CDR2 YFSETQ. V dropped 4 bases and J dropped 5 bases, with 15 bases sitting between them. DNA for the CDR3: TGCGCCAGCAGCACCAGTGGGGGAGAGGAGACCCAGTACTTC. This sequence encodes CASSTSGGEETQYF.

This clonotype came up many times. The J gene is TRBJ2-2, the V gene TRBV25-1; D possibly corresponds to TRBD1 (6 bases). Trimming removed 4 bases from V and 4 bases from J, with 13 bases in between. This CDR3 region has 15 residues. The germline V gene has CDR1 MGHDK and CDR2 SYGVNS. In DNA form, the CDR3 reads TGTGCCAGCAGTGCCACAGGGTCGCGCACCGGGGAGCTGTTTTTT. Translating it yields CASSATGSRTGELFF.

This clonotype showed up just a few times. V gene TRBV20-1 combines with J gene TRBJ1-6; no clear D gene. V was cut by 1 base and J by 10 bases, with 14 bases left in between. CDR1 DFQATT and CDR2 SNEGSKA come from the germline V gene (reference sequence). The CDR3 extends over 14 amino acids. The CDR3 coding sequence is TGCAGTGCTAGAGGCGAGGTCGTGGACTCACCCCTCCACTTT. This sequence encodes CSARGEVVDSPLHF.

The chain uses TRBV15 and TRBJ1-1; 8 positions agree with TRBD1. The germline V gene has CDR1 LNHNV and CDR2 YYDKDF (reference sequence). This CDR3 has 16 residues. V lost 1 base to trimming and J lost 9 bases; unmatched junction nucleotides: 13. CDR3: CATSRVQGQGAMKAFF. DNA for the CDR3: TGTGCCACCAGCAGAGTTCAGGGTCAGGGGGCGATGAAAGCTTTCTTT.

This clonotype was observed at least ten times. The V call is TRBV6-2 or TRBV6-3, the J call TRBJ1-1; perhaps TRBD1 as D (5 bases). CDR3 length equals 17 residues. Looked up from germline, CDR1 is MNHEY and CDR2 is SVGEGT. Trimming removed 2 bases from V and 1 base from J, with 17 bases in between. CDR3 nucleotides: TGTGCCAGCAGTTACGAAATTCTGGGGACCTCGAACACTGAAGCTTTCTTT. It encodes CASSYEILGTSNTEAFF.

This clonotype was seen ten or more times. CDR3 nucleotides: TGCAGCGTTGGCCAGGGGTACGCTCAGCCCCAGCATTTT. This sequence encodes CSVGQGYAQPQHF. The chain carries TRBV29-1 and TRBJ1-5, with a tentative D call TRBD1 (6 bases). The CDR3 covers 13 residues. The V end lost 4 bases, the J end lost 6 bases, and 13 bases lay between the germline ends. From germline, CDR1 is SQVTM and CDR2 ANQGSEA.

This clonotype was recorded many times. The chain links TRBV7-6 to TRBJ2-5; 9 bases are shared with TRBD1. CDR1 is SGHVS and CDR2 is FNYEAQ in the germline V gene. Trimming took 4 bases from V and 4 from J; bases not matched to a gene: 10. The length of the CDR3 is 16 residues. The CDR3 DNA is TGTGCCAGCAGCTCCGGGACAGGGTCGCTCAGAGAGACCCAGTACTTC. Protein product: CASSSGTGSLRETQYF.

This clonotype was seen more than once but under ten times. The chain couples TRBV6-5 to TRBJ2-3; 7 bases are shared with TRBD2. The CDR3 runs to 14 residues. Germline trimming cut 8 bases from V and 5 bases from J; bases unmatched to any gene: 10. The V gene's germline CDR1 is MNHEY and CDR2 SVGAGI. CDR3 protein: CASGRASGRDTQYF. In DNA, the CDR3 is TGTGCCAGCGGGCGGGCTAGCGGAAGAGATACGCAGTATTTT.

At least ten counts were recorded for this clonotype. V gene TRBV12-3 or TRBV12-4 combines with J gene TRBJ1-6; D might be TRBD1 (6 bases). Trimming left V 5 bases short and J 4 bases short, with 9 bases between. The CDR3 length is 14 residues. The CDR3 DNA follows: TGTGCCAGCAGTCGGACAGCTTATAATTCACCCCTCCACTTT. Its translation is CASSRTAYNSPLHF.

At least ten counts were recorded for this clonotype. In DNA, the CDR3 is TGTGCCAGCAGCTCCGCGGGGGAGACTACCGGGGAGCTGTTTTTT. The encoded protein is CASSSAGETTGELFF. The J gene is TRBJ2-2, the V gene TRBV7-2; 7 nucleotides line up with TRBD2. Germline V gene sequence: CDR1 SGHTA, CDR2 FQGNSA. The CDR3 totals 15 residues. J gave up 5 bases and V 4 bases, and 7 bases lay outside the gene matches.

This clonotype was detected many times. V and J are TRBV29-1 and TRBJ2-5; TRBD2 matches at 8 bases. The CDR3 consists of 11 residues. V dropped 7 bases and J dropped 5; count of bases not matched to a gene: 3. CDR1 and CDR2 from the germline V gene are SQVTM and ANQGSEA. The CDR3 nucleotides read TGCAGCGCGGGGGGGTCGGAGACCCAGTACTTC. Encoded protein: CSAGGSETQYF.

This clonotype was detected many times. The chain combines TRBV9 with TRBJ2-3; possible D gene TRBD2, 5 bases. The CDR3 loop spans 15 amino acids. V was clipped by 4 bases and J by 2 bases, with 14 bases between them. The germline V gene encodes CDR1 SGDLS and CDR2 YYNGEE. The CDR3 reads CASSLSGGFTDTQYF. DNA for the CDR3: TGTGCCAGCAGCCTGAGCGGAGGATTCACAGATACGCAGTATTTT. Full variable domain (outside the CDR3, taken from reference TRBV9 and TRBJ2-3): DSGVTQTPKHLITATGQRVTLRCSPRSGDLSVYWYQQSLDQGLQFLIQYYNGEERAKGNILERFSAQQFPDLHSELNLSSLELGDSALYFCASSLSGGFTDTQYFGPGTRLTVL.

J is TRBJ2-1 and V is TRBV6-1, with 10 bases fitting TRBD2. In germline, CDR1 is MNHNS, CDR2 SASEGT. With V trimmed by 4 bases and J by 7 bases, 16 bases remained unmatched. This CDR3 spans 18 amino acids. CDR3 DNA: TGTGCCAGCAGTGTGAGAGTTTCGGGGACTAGCGTCCTTAATGAGCAGTTCTTC. Amino acids: CASSVRVSGTSVLNEQFF.

The chain links TRBV6-5 to TRBJ1-1, with 10 nucleotides matching TRBD1. CDR1 and CDR2 from the germline V gene are MNHEY and SVGAGI. J was trimmed by 6 bases and V by 6 bases; bases with no gene match: 10. The CDR3 contains 15 residues. The CDR3 loop reads CASRPDRGRFSEAFF. The CDR3 nucleotides are TGTGCCAGCAGACCCGACAGGGGGCGTTTCTCTGAAGCTTTCTTT.

This clonotype was observed at least ten times. The rearrangement links TRBV12-3 or TRBV12-4 to TRBJ1-3, with a possible D match to TRBD1 (6 bases). This CDR3 region has 15 residues. Trimming pared 6 bases from V and 4 bases from J, leaving 16 bases between. For the CDR3, the DNA is TGTGCCAGCAGACCGACAGCAGACAGGGGAAACACCATATATTTT. Protein: CASRPTADRGNTIYF.